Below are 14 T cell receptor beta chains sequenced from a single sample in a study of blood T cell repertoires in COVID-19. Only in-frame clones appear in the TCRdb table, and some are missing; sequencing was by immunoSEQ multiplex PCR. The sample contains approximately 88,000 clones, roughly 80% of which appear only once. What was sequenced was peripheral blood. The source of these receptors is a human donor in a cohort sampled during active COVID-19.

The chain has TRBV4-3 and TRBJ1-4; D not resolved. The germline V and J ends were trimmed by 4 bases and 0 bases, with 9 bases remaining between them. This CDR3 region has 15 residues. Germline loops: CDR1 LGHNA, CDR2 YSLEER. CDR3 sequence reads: CASSRSGTTNEKLFF. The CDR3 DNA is TGCGCCAGCAGCCGTTCCGGGACAACTAATGAAAAACTGTTTTTT.

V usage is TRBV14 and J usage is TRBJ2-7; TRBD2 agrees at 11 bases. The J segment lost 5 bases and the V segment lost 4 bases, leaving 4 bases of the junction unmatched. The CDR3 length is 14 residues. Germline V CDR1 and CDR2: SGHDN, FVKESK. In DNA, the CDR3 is TGTGCCAGCAGCCTAGCGGGAGGGCGGCACGAGCAGTACTTC. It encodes CASSLAGGRHEQYF.

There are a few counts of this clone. CDR3 loop: CASSLVRGGQPQHF. DNA for the CDR3: TGTGCCAGCAGCTTAGTGCGCGGGGGACAGCCCCAGCATTTT. The genes are TRBV7-2 and TRBJ1-5; maybe TRBD1 (5 bases). The CDR3 covers 14 residues. From germline, CDR1 is SGHTA and CDR2 FQGNSA. V dropped 1 base and J dropped 7 bases, with 11 bases sitting between them.

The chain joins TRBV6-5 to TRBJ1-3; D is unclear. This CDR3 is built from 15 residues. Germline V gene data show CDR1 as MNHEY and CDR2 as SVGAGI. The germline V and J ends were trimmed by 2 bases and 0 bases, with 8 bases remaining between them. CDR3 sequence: CASSYGRSSGNTIYF. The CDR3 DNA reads TGTGCCAGCAGTTACGGGAGATCCTCTGGAAACACCATATATTTT.

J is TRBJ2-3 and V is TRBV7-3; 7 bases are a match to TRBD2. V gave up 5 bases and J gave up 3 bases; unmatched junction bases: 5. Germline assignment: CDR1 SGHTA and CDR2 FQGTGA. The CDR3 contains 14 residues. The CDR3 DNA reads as TGTGCCAGCAGCAGGACTAGTGCAACAGATACGCAGTATTTT. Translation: CASSRTSATDTQYF.

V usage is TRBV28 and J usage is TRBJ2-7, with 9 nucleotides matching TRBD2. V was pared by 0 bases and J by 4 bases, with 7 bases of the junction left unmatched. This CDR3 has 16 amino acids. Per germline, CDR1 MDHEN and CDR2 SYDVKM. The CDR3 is CASSLWVLAGSYEQYF. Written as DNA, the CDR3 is TGTGCCAGCAGTTTATGGGTTCTAGCGGGATCGTACGAGCAGTACTTC.

CDR3 in DNA: TGCGCCAGCAGCCAAGATTCTGGGCGCCGGGGGAACACTGAAGCTTTCTTT. As protein: CASSQDSGRRGNTEAFF. The chain is built from TRBV4-3 and TRBJ1-1; no firm D call. Trimming removed 0 bases at V and 1 base at J, with 15 bases between. In germline, CDR1 is LGHNA, CDR2 YSLEER. This CDR3 contains 17 residues.

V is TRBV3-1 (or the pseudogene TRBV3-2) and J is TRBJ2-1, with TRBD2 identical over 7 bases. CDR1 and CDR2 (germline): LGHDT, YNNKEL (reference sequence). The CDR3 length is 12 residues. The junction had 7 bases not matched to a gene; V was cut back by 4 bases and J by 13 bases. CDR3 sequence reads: CASSRWEGLQFF. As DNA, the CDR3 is TGTGCCAGCAGCCGATGGGAGGGACTACAGTTCTTC.

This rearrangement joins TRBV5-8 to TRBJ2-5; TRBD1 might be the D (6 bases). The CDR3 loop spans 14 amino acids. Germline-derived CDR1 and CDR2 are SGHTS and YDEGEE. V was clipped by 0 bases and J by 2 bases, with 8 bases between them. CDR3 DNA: TGTGCCAGCAGCTTGGGACAGGCTCAAGAGACCCAGTACTTC. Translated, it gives CASSLGQAQETQYF.

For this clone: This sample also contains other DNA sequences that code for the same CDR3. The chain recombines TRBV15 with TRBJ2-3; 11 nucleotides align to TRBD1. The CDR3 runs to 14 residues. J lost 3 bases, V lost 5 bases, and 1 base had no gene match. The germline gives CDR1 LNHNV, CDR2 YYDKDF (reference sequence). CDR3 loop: CATSRDRGTDTQYF. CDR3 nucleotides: TGTGCCACCAGCCGGGACAGGGGGACAGATACGCAGTATTTT.

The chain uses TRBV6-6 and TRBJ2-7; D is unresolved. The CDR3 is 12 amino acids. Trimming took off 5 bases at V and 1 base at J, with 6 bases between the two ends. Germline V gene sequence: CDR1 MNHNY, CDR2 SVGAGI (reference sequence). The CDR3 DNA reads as TGTGCCAGCAGTCCGCAGTCCTACGAGCAGTACTTC. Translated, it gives CASSPQSYEQYF.

The CDR3 loop reads CASRQVGPSLQETQYF. Written as DNA, the CDR3 is TGTGCCAGCAGGCAGGTGGGCCCTTCCTTGCAAGAGACCCAGTACTTC. The chain joins TRBV11-2 to TRBJ2-5; D unclear. V shed 6 bases and J shed 2 bases, with 19 bases lying between them. CDR1 and CDR2 (germline): SGHAT, FQNNGV. CDR3 length: 16 residues.

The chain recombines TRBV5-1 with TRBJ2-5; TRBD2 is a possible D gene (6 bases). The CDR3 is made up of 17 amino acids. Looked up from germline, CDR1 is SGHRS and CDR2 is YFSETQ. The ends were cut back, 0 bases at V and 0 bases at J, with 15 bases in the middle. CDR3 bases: TGCGCCAGCAGCTTGGTTTTCGGGGGACGGTACCAAGAGACCCAGTACTTC. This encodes CASSLVFGGRYQETQYF. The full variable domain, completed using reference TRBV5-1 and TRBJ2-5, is KAGVTQTPRYLIKTRGQQVTLSCSPISGHRSVSWYQQTPGQGLQFLFEYFSETQRNKGNFPGRFSGRQFSNSRSEMNVSTLELGDSALYLCASSLVFGGRYQETQYFGPGTRLLVL.

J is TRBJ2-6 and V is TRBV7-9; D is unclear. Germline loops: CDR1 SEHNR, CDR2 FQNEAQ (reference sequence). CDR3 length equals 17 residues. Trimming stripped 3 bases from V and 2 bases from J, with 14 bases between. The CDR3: CASSFRQAGAGANVLTF. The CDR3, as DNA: TGTGCCAGCAGCTTCAGGCAGGCTGGCGCTGGGGCCAACGTCCTGACTTTC.